These T cell receptor beta chains were read from a single sample in a study of T-cell reconstitution after alpha-beta-depleted transplantation in children. TCRdb analysed the PCR reads with MiXCR anew, one entry per CDR3 protein. The repertoire consists of around 400,000 distinct CDR3 sequences, with roughly 20% occurring once and the leading ten covering around 4%. The sequencing used PBMCs from the stem cell graft donor, collected from the stem cell graft. These receptors were obtained from a human donor who donated a stem cell graft to a child with acute myeloid leukemia. Each CDR3 is given with its conserved first and last residue.

TRBV12-3/TRBV12-4	15	TRBJ2-7	CASSLGRVMSHEQYF
TRBV5-1	14	TRBJ2-5	CASSFEGRGETQYF
TRBV25-1	16	TRBJ2-3	CASSDPGLALADTQYF
TRBV12-3/TRBV12-4	15	TRBJ1-1	CASSLEGTGPGEAFF
TRBV7-9	13	TRBJ2-5	CASRAGGDETQYF
TRBV6-2/TRBV6-3	18	TRBJ2-7	CASSSELPGQGWPYEQYF
TRBV15	15	TRBJ2-7	CATSRDVGTYYEQYF
TRBV29-1	14	TRBJ1-4	CSVEDGSLSEKLFF
TRBV10-3	16	TRBJ2-1	CAISTPPGQGMDEQFF
TRBV7-9	15	TRBJ2-7	CASSLGAGGAGEQYF
TRBV24-1	16	TRBJ2-1	CATSDLSGGQGNEQFF
TRBV5-1	16	TRBJ1-6	CASSLAFGPSNSPLHF
TRBV5-1	16	TRBJ1-3	CASSSSDGGSGNTIYF
TRBV3-1	15	TRBJ2-7	CAPGHPSGRTYEQYF
TRBV6-2/TRBV6-3	18	TRBJ2-7	CASSSPGTSGPFSYEQYF
TRBV24-1	16	TRBJ2-3	CATGATGLDTPDTQYF
TRBV6-1	15	TRBJ2-1	CASSEDRNLFNEQFF
TRBV7-8	17	TRBJ2-1	CASSLGSLAGGQGEQFF
TRBV20-1	12	TRBJ1-1	CSAVGGNTEAFF
TRBV5-1	18	TRBJ2-1	CASSSRAGSGRTYNEQFF
TRBV9	15	TRBJ2-6	CASSVGVSGANVLTF
TRBV20-1	13	TRBJ1-5	CSASGQGNQPQHF
TRBV7-2	15	TRBJ2-7	CASSLPSGTSYEQYF
TRBV7-6	17	TRBJ2-3	CASSQRLAGAFTDTQYF
TRBV15	15	TRBJ2-3	CATSRIRGLTDTQYF
TRBV20-1	15	TRBJ2-3	CSARDLSGSTDTQYF
TRBV27	15	TRBJ2-7	CASSGTAMGEGEQYF
TRBV11-2	12	TRBJ2-7	CASSFRGHEQYF
TRBV15	16	TRBJ2-7	CATSRDGLAEPYEQYF
TRBV5-1	15	TRBJ2-1	CASSLDGTGSRRQFF
TRBV20-1	16	TRBJ2-1	CSARRLAGGPDNEQFF
TRBV14	16	TRBJ2-1	CASSRRTGATYNEQFF
TRBV7-2	14	TRBJ2-2	CASTRAGRNGELFF
TRBV7-6	16	TRBJ2-1	CASSLVPGNDRNEQFF
TRBV7-2	14	TRBJ2-1	CASSPGLAHNEQFF
TRBV5-5	12	TRBJ2-4	CASSLGENIQYF
TRBV2	12	TRBJ1-2	CASRETVYGYTF
TRBV7-2	15	TRBJ1-1	CASSIGQYLNTEAFF
TRBV7-2	14	TRBJ2-3	CASSFRGITDTQYF
TRBV28	14	TRBJ1-5	CASSLLRAYQPQHF
TRBV5-1	16	TRBJ2-7	CASSLATWQDAYEQYF
TRBV4-1	15	TRBJ2-7	CASSHPSGQGYEQYF
TRBV28	16	TRBJ1-1	CASSHRQGTGNTEAFF
TRBV7-9	14	TRBJ2-7	CASSPRTSDYEQYF
TRBV20-1	12	TRBJ2-5	CSVLAGRETQYF
TRBV6-1	13	TRBJ1-5	CASSDLLNQPQHF
TRBV29-1	13	TRBJ2-7	CSGAAEYSYEQYF
TRBV6-5	15	TRBJ2-7	CASSYFPGDPYEQYF
TRBV4-1	15	TRBJ2-7	CASSHLDRETYEQYF
TRBV18	14	TRBJ2-7	CASSPPGREWEQYF
TRBV7-9	15	TRBJ2-7	CASSSTETSGLEQYF
TRBV20-1	15	TRBJ2-1	CSAPTEQSAYNEQFF
TRBV30	14	TRBJ2-3	CAWAPGQSTDTQYF
TRBV28	18	TRBJ2-1	CASSSPRLAGRGLDEQFF
TRBV6-2/TRBV6-3	13	TRBJ2-7	CASSYASFYEQYF